The next 25 T cell receptor beta chains were all read from a single sample in a study of metastatic and nonmetastatic thyroid tumors. TCRdb re-called the PCR reads through MiXCR. This sample has some 86,000 clones, with approximately 12% found just once. Before thyroid surgery, none of the patients had received any treatment. Source material: tumor tissue. All receptors derive from a female donor with papillary thyroid cancer or a benign thyroid nodule (not recorded which). Some clones in this sample may be carry-over from other donors' samples.

There are many counts of this clone. The chain joins TRBV6-1 to TRBJ2-7, with 9 positions matching TRBD1. Trimming at V came to 6 bases and at J to 6 bases, leaving 15 bases not matched to a gene. CDR1 and CDR2 (germline): MNHNS, SASEGT. The CDR3 has 16 residues. This chain's CDR3 is CASSDPSGTGRPEQYF. CDR3 sequence (DNA): TGTGCCAGCAGCGACCCATCCGGGACAGGGCGGCCCGAGCAGTACTTC.

To note about this clone: This sequence may be a read error, since a much larger clone differs from it by one base. Other DNA sequences within the sample encode an identical CDR3. This chain links TRBV19 with TRBJ1-1; 7 bases agree with TRBD1. Germline CDR1 LNHDA, CDR2 SQIVND (reference sequence). Trimming removed 6 bases from V and 10 bases from J; junction bases left unmatched: 11. The CDR3 is made up of 13 amino acids. CDR3 region: CASRVGQAVGAFF. The CDR3 region has the DNA TGTGCCAGTAGAGTTGGACAGGCTGTAGGAGCTTTCTTT.

Notes on this clone: A much larger clone differs by one base, so this may be a read error. The chain is built from TRBV6-1 and TRBJ2-1; unclear D gene. CDR1 is MNHNS, CDR2 SASEGT, per germline. This CDR3 region has 12 residues. The CDR3 is CACSPGKNEQFF. DNA for the CDR3: TGTGCCTGCAGCCCGGGTAAAAATGAGCAGTTCTTC.

This clone has ten or more counts. J is TRBJ1-2 and V is TRBV19; D unresolved. Deletions cut 2 bases from V and 5 bases from J, with 6 bases between. The CDR3 sequence is 12 residues long. Germline V gene lookup returns CDR1 LNHDA and CDR2 SQIVND (reference sequence). The CDR3 loop reads CASSISVYGYTF. CDR3 DNA sequence: TGTGCCAGTAGTATATCAGTATATGGCTACACCTTC.

Details on this clone: Since a much larger clone is just one base distant, this may be a read error. V and J are TRBV19 and TRBJ2-3; TRBD2 is a possible D gene (5 bases). Trimming pared 6 bases from V and 0 bases from J, leaving 13 bases between. The CDR3 spans 15 residues. CDR1 is LNHDA and CDR2 is SQIVND in the germline V gene (reference sequence). The CDR3 here is CASRPNGDSTDTQYF. The DNA for the CDR3 is TGTGCCAGTAGGCCTAACGGGGATAGCACAGATACGCAGTATTTT.

This clone occurred a few times. With a much larger clone just one base away, this may be a read error. The gene calls are TRBV5-4 and TRBJ1-2; 8 bases align to TRBD1. From germline, CDR1 is SGHNT and CDR2 YYREEE (reference sequence). The junction had 8 bases not matched to a gene; V was cut back by 1 base and J by 6 bases. The CDR3 length is 15 residues. For the CDR3, the DNA is TGTGCCAGCAGCTTGAGGAGACAGGGGCTGGATGGCTACACCTTC. Amino acid sequence: CASSLRRQGLDGYTF. Full variable domain (remainder filled in from reference TRBV5-4 and TRBJ1-2): ETGVTQSPTHLIKTRGQQVTLRCSSQSGHNTVSWYQQALGQGPQFIFQYYREEENGRGNFPPRFSGLQFPNYSSELNVNALELDDSALYLCASSLRRQGLDGYTFGSGTRLTVV.

This clone was seen many times. The chain combines TRBV5-1 with TRBJ1-1; D not resolved. This CDR3 region has 16 residues. Trimming left V 4 bases short and J 4 bases short, with 20 bases between. In germline, CDR1 is SGHRS, CDR2 YFSETQ. The CDR3 sequence is CASSPFPPEVGTEAFF. The DNA for the CDR3 is TGCGCCAGCAGCCCCTTCCCCCCGGAGGTGGGCACTGAAGCTTTCTTT.

A few counts support this clone. The chain employs TRBV7-3 and TRBJ2-1; D gene unclear. The CDR3 extends over 11 amino acids. CDR1 and CDR2 (germline): SGHTA, FQGTGA. Trimming removed 11 bases at V and 8 bases at J, with 13 bases between. CDR3 nucleotide sequence: TGTGCCGGCATCTTAGGGTATGAGCAGTTCTTC. This translates into CAGILGYEQFF.

The genes are TRBV29-1 and TRBJ1-1; D unresolved. Trimming took 8 bases from V and 5 from J, leaving 15 bases between them. The CDR3 is made up of 12 amino acids. From germline, CDR1 is SQVTM and CDR2 ANQGSEA. CDR3 sequence: CSSSDGGTEAFF. The DNA of the CDR3 is TGCAGCTCCTCCGACGGAGGAACTGAAGCTTTCTTT.

This clone was picked up a small number of times. The V call is TRBV2, the J call TRBJ1-1; D is perhaps TRBD1 (5 bases). Germline CDR1 and CDR2: SNHLY and FYNNEI. V was clipped by 6 bases and J by 2 bases, with 16 bases between them. The CDR3 covers 15 residues. In DNA, the CDR3 is TGTGCCAGCAGGTACCGGGGGATAAGTAACACTGAAGCTTTCTTT. Protein: CASRYRGISNTEAFF.

To note about this clone: Germline is not matched at one junction end, which may reflect a read error. The gene calls are TRBV20-1 and TRBJ2-1; D may correspond to TRBD1 or TRBD2 (5 bases each). The CDR3 length is 15 residues. Germline CDR1 and CDR2: DFQATT and SNEGSKA (reference sequence). The chain's CDR3 is CSAREGTGLYNEQLF. CDR3 coding DNA: TGCAGTGCTAGAGAAGGGACGGGGCTCTACAATGAGCAGCTCTTC.

Concerning this clone: Germline is not matched at one junction end, which may reflect a read error. The V call is TRBV4-2, the J call TRBJ2-1; D possibly corresponds to TRBD2 (6 bases). Germline lookup yields CDR1 LGHNA and CDR2 YNFKEQ. The CDR3 has 16 amino acids. Here the CDR3 DNA reads TGTGCCATCAGCCAAGATTTGTCGGGAGAGAAGTATGAGCAGTTCTTC. Protein: CAISQDLSGEKYEQFF.

This clone came up a few times. Its ends do not fully match the called genes, so a read error is possible. J is TRBJ2-1 and V is TRBV11-2; TRBD2 aligns across 7 bases. The germline gives CDR1 SGHAT, CDR2 FQNNGV. The CDR3 is made up of 16 amino acids. CDR3 sequence reads: CASSATSDISHNEQFF. DNA of the CDR3: TGTGCCAGCAGCGCCACTAGCGATATCTCCCACAATGAGCAGTTCTTC.

The table lists this clone with a few counts. A read error may explain this, as a much larger clone is one base away. The chain combines TRBV28 with TRBJ2-2; no clear D gene. V lost 5 bases to trimming and J lost 6 bases, with 22 bases between them. CDR3 length: 17 amino acids. Germline V gene sequence: CDR1 MDHEN, CDR2 SYDVKM. The CDR3 reads CASSPSKVAFLAGELFF. For the CDR3, the DNA is TGTGCCAGCAGTCCCAGCAAGGTGGCGTTTCTGGCCGGGGAGCTGTTTTTT.

The chain recombines TRBV11-1 with TRBJ2-3; 9 nucleotides line up with TRBD1. J gave up 0 bases and V 6 bases, and 4 bases lay outside the gene matches. Germline V gives CDR1 SGHAT, CDR2 FQDESV (reference sequence). This CDR3 is 15 amino acids long. The CDR3 DNA is TGTGCCAGCAGGACCGGGACAGGGAGCACAGATACGCAGTATTTT. Protein sequence: CASRTGTGSTDTQYF.

The chain employs TRBV5-6 and TRBJ1-2; D is ambiguous. CDR1 SGHDT and CDR2 YYEEEE come from the germline V gene. Trimming removed 2 bases from V and 8 bases from J, with 16 bases in between. The CDR3 is 14 residues long. The CDR3 here is CASSFGWRRGGYTF. CDR3 bases: TGTGCCAGCAGCTTTGGTTGGAGGCGCGGCGGCTACACCTTC. The variable domain in full, completed from reference TRBV5-6 and TRBJ1-2, reads DAGVTQSPTHLIKTRGQQVTLRCSPKSGHDTVSWYQQALGQGPQFIFQYYEEEERQRGNFPDRFSGHQFPNYSSELNVNALLLGDSALYLCASSFGWRRGGYTFGSGTRLTVV.

This clone showed up many times. The DNA of the CDR3 is TGTGCCAGCAGAGAATTCCAGGGGTTAAACTACGAGCAGTACTTC. Its protein is CASREFQGLNYEQYF. The J gene is TRBJ2-7, the V gene TRBV12-3 or TRBV12-4, with a weak D call TRBD1 (6 bases). The V end lost 6 bases, the J end lost 3 bases, and 18 bases lay between the germline ends. The CDR3 has 15 residues.

This clone was counted a few times. A much larger clonotype is one base distant, so this may be a read error. This chain connects TRBV12-3 or TRBV12-4 to TRBJ2-7; D possibly matches TRBD1 or TRBD2 (5 bases each). The CDR3 loop spans 14 amino acids. Trimming stripped 7 bases from V and 3 bases from J, with 16 bases between. The CDR3 bases are TGTGCCAGCATTTTGCCAGGGAGAGGCTACGAGCAGTACTTC. Amino acid sequence: CASILPGRGYEQYF.

This clone was found many times. The chain carries TRBV20-1 and TRBJ1-5; D call uncertain. The CDR3 is 14 residues long. Germline lookup yields CDR1 DFQATT and CDR2 SNEGSKA (reference sequence). The V and J ends lost 0 bases and 7 bases respectively, with 13 bases between them. This CDR3 is CSARDVLHVQPQHF. The CDR3 DNA reads as TGCAGTGCTAGAGATGTACTCCATGTACAGCCCCAGCATTTT.

This clone came up many times. The chain couples TRBV30 to TRBJ1-2; 9 bases align to TRBD1. CDR3 length equals 16 residues. The J segment lost 4 bases and the V segment lost 4 bases, leaving 13 bases of the junction unmatched. Germline CDR1 reads GTSNPN; CDR2 reads SVGIG (reference sequence). Here the CDR3 DNA reads TGTGCCTGGACACCGACAGGGGGAGAGGGTCTCTATGGCTACACCTTC. Translation gives CAWTPTGGEGLYGYTF.

This clone was detected many times. The chain links TRBV5-1 to TRBJ1-1; unclear D gene. There are 14 residues in the CDR3. CDR1 and CDR2 from the germline V gene are SGHRS and YFSETQ. Trimming took 1 base from V and 5 from J, leaving 12 bases between them. The CDR3 region has the DNA TGCGCCAGCAGCTTGAATGGTCGGGATACTGAAGCTTTCTTT. Translating gives CASSLNGRDTEAFF.

Comments on this clone: This may come from a read error, since a much larger clone is one base off. The chain joins TRBV7-8 to TRBJ2-3; D is unresolved. The germline gives CDR1 SGHVS, CDR2 FQNEAQ. The CDR3 length is 13 residues. This CDR3 reads CASNLIGTDTQYF. The CDR3 DNA sequence: TGTGCCAGCAACTTAATTGGAACAGATACGCAGTATTTT.

This clone has a count of ten or more. The V and J genes are TRBV7-8 and TRBJ1-5, with TRBD1 matching 7 bases. There are 17 residues in the CDR3. Germline V lookup: CDR1 SGHVS, CDR2 FQNEAQ. J gave up 0 bases and V 0 bases, and 5 bases lay outside the gene matches. CDR3 nucleotide sequence: TGTGCCAGCAGCTTAGCTTGGGACAGATATAGCAATCAGCCCCAGCATTTT. Protein: CASSLAWDRYSNQPQHF.

At least ten counts were recorded for this clone. This chain uses TRBV19 with TRBJ2-1; D ambiguous. The germline V gene has CDR1 LNHDA and CDR2 SQIVND (reference sequence). This CDR3 has 11 residues. Trimming shortened V by 5 bases and J by 10 bases, and 9 bases separated the two germline ends. CDR3 DNA sequence: TGTGCCAGTAGTGCCAGTGGCGAGCAGTTCTTC. This gives the protein CASSASGEQFF. The full variable domain, rest sourced from reference TRBV19 and TRBJ2-1, is DGGITQSPKYLFRKEGQNVTLSCEQNLNHDAMYWYRQDPGQGLRLIYYSQIVNDFQKGDIAEGYSVSREKKESFPLTVTSAQKNPTAFYLCASSASGEQFFGPGTRLTVL.

The rearrangement uses TRBV9 and TRBJ2-3; D possibly corresponds to TRBD2 (6 bases). The CDR3 consists of 22 residues. Deletions cut 0 bases from V and 2 bases from J, with 31 bases between. The germline CDR1 and CDR2 sequences are SGDLS and YYNGEE. The DNA for the CDR3 is TGTGCCAGCAGCGTAGAAGGGCCTGGGCGAGGGAAAGCTAGCGACTACACAGATACGCAGTATTTT. It specifies CASSVEGPGRGKASDYTDTQYF.